Presented here are 8 T cell receptor beta chains from one specimen sequenced in a study of radiotherapy plus CTLA-4 blockade in lung cancer. Data came from immunoSEQ multiplex PCR; TCRdb stores just in-frame clones and leaves some out. The sample lists approximately 40,000 clones; 60% to 75% were seen once. Specimen: peripheral blood, collected from a patient treated with radiotherapy plus ipilimumab. The source of these receptors is a human donor with non-small cell lung cancer who had stable disease on radiotherapy plus ipilimumab.

This rearrangement joins TRBV18 to TRBJ1-5, with D unresolved. The V and J ends lost 4 bases and 5 bases respectively, with 9 bases between them. The CDR3 is 13 amino acids. Germline V gene data show CDR1 as KGHSH and CDR2 as LQKENI. CDR3 loop: CASSHGGYQPQHF. CDR3 DNA sequence: TGTGCCAGCTCACATGGCGGTTATCAGCCCCAGCATTTT. The full variable domain, completed using reference TRBV18 and TRBJ1-5, is NAGVMQNPRHLVRRRGQEARLRCSPMKGHSHVYWYRQLPEEGLKFMVYLQKENIIDESGMPKERFSAEFPKEGPSILRIQQVVRGDSAAYFCASSHGGYQPQHFGDGTRLSIL.

This clone was counted a few times. The chain is built from TRBV5-1 and TRBJ1-3, with D maybe TRBD1 (6 bases). Germline CDR1 reads SGHRS; CDR2 reads YFSETQ. Trimming left V 4 bases short and J 0 bases short, with 11 bases between. The CDR3 covers 15 residues. The CDR3 region has the DNA TGCGCCAGCAGCCAGACAGGTACCTCTGGAAACACCATATATTTT. Translation gives CASSQTGTSGNTIYF.

The chain has TRBV5-6 and TRBJ1-2; D ambiguous. Per the germline V gene, CDR1 is SGHDT and CDR2 is YYEEEE. The V end lost 2 bases, the J end lost 7 bases, and 6 bases lay between the germline ends. This CDR3 comprises 11 residues. The CDR3 DNA reads as TGTGCCAGCAGCTTCGGGTTTGGCTACACCTTC. It specifies CASSFGFGYTF.

The rearrangement links TRBV19 to TRBJ2-1; D is uncertain. V lost 7 bases to trimming and J lost 5 bases, with 12 bases between them. This CDR3 contains 13 residues. CDR1 is LNHDA and CDR2 is SQIVND in the germline V gene (reference sequence). CDR3 amino acids: CASTSGLHNEQFF. CDR3 DNA: TGTGCCAGTACCTCCGGGTTACACAATGAGCAGTTCTTC. Complete variable domain (other parts from reference TRBV19 and TRBJ2-1): DGGITQSPKYLFRKEGQNVTLSCEQNLNHDAMYWYRQDPGQGLRLIYYSQIVNDFQKGDIAEGYSVSREKKESFPLTVTSAQKNPTAFYLCASTSGLHNEQFFGPGTRLTVL.

The chain is built from TRBV5-1 and TRBJ1-4, with 9 bases that match TRBD1. Germline assignment: CDR1 SGHRS and CDR2 YFSETQ. Trimming took 4 bases from V and 5 from J; bases not matched to a gene: 6. The CDR3 covers 15 residues. CDR3 residues: CASSMPGQGNEKLFF. CDR3 coding DNA: TGCGCCAGCAGCATGCCGGGACAGGGAAATGAAAAACTGTTTTTT.

This clone was seen only a few times. The chain carries TRBV6-5 and TRBJ1-5; D possibly corresponds to TRBD1 (6 bases). The CDR3 totals 15 residues. V lost 0 bases and J 6 bases, leaving 12 bases between the germline ends. Germline CDR1 reads MNHEY; CDR2 reads SVGAGI. The CDR3 sequence is CASSYSGTSSQPQHF. The CDR3 coding sequence is TGTGCCAGCAGTTACTCCGGGACATCGAGTCAGCCCCAGCATTTT.

The V call is TRBV28, the J call TRBJ1-2; 8 bases align to TRBD1. This CDR3 region has 15 residues. V shed 4 bases and J 7 bases; nucleotides not matched to a gene: 11. Germline lookup yields CDR1 MDHEN and CDR2 SYDVKM. As DNA, the CDR3 is TGTGCCAGCAGTTATACCTCCCTCGACAGGGGTGGCTACACCTTC. Protein sequence: CASSYTSLDRGGYTF.

The V gene is TRBV12-5, the J gene TRBJ1-6; the D gene is possibly TRBD1 (5 bases). The CDR3 extends over 13 amino acids. Germline loops: CDR1 LGHNT, CDR2 FRNRAP. The ends were cut back, 6 bases at V and 4 bases at J, with 7 bases in the middle. CDR3 nucleotide sequence: TGTGCTAGTGGGACAGAGTATAATTCACCCCTCCACTTT. The encoded protein is CASGTEYNSPLHF.